The T cell receptor (beta chain) described here comes from a study of T cell responses to AZD1222 COVID-19 vaccine. General study points: Across the whole spike, CD4 TCRs peaked at regions 160-218 and 743-854. Only after the peak T cell response were repertoires sampled. The donor group comprised mostly white British people and more females; the analysis possibly underestimated clonal diversity.

In the case of this clone: Its target is unknown.

Germline-derived CDR1 and CDR2 are MDHEN and SYDVKM. V gave up 3 bases and J gave up 2 bases, with 11 bases separating them. The CDR3 spans 15 residues. TCRdb keeps only in-frame clones here, not all; method: immunoSEQ multiplex PCR. This sample yields about 190,000 clones, of which roughly 92% are seen a single time; approximately 4% belongs to the top ten. The J gene is TRBJ2-1, the V gene TRBV28; TRBD2 might be the D (6 bases). The specimen was peripheral blood, collected 28 days after the second dose of the MenACWY control vaccine. The sequence was obtained from an adult who received the MenACWY meningococcal vaccine as a control. In DNA form, the CDR3 reads TGTGCCAGCAGTTTCAGAGGGACTCCCTACAATGAGCAGTTCTTC. This sequence encodes CASSFRGTPYNEQFF.